These 9 T cell receptor beta chains came from one sample sequenced in a study of CD8+CD57+ T cells in acquired aplastic anemia (dated by TCRdb to 2017 to 2018). The patients picked for sequencing were ones in whom flow cytometry had shown an expansion of CD8+CD57+ cells. Sequencing instrument: Illumina HiSeq 2000. Genomic DNA served as template for TCR beta VDJ combination and CDR3 sequence profiling. TCRdb reprocessing: public reads trimmed at Q25 with fastp, clones called with MiXCR, in-frame beta chains kept. Here each entry gathers all rows of one CDR3 protein and keeps the most common genes and DNA. This sample holds 150,000 to 200,000 distinct CDR3 sequences; 45% to 60% were observed only once. The ten largest make up over 10% of the sample. The sequencing input was sorted CD4+, CD8+, or CD8+CD57+ T cells (not recorded which) from PBMCs. These receptors were taken from a human donor with aplastic anemia.

The sample holds many counts of this clonotype. V and J are TRBV19 and TRBJ2-5; D assignment may be TRBD1 or TRBD2 (5 bases each). The V and J ends lost 1 base and 5 bases respectively, with 11 bases between them. Per germline, CDR1 LNHDA and CDR2 SQIVND (reference sequence). There are 14 residues in the CDR3. The CDR3 sequence: CASSIGTGPETQYF. The CDR3 nucleotides are TGTGCCAGTAGTATAGGCACGGGGCCGGAGACCCAGTACTTC.

The rearrangement links TRBV25-1 to TRBJ2-1; 10 positions match TRBD1. Germline V gene data show CDR1 as MGHDK and CDR2 as SYGVNS. Losses at the gene ends were 3 bases for V and 7 bases for J; bases not matched to a gene: 9. This CDR3 region has 16 residues. The CDR3 sequence is CASSELDGTGVNEQFF. CDR3 coding DNA: TGTGCCAGCAGTGAGCTAGACGGGACAGGGGTGAATGAGCAGTTCTTC.

The chain has TRBV19 and TRBJ2-5; D is undetermined. Germline values: CDR1 LNHDA, CDR2 SQIVND (reference sequence). V was clipped by 3 bases and J by 4 bases, with 15 bases between them. CDR3 length: 15 residues. This CDR3 reads CASSISSIGGETQYF. The CDR3 DNA reads TGTGCCAGTAGTATCTCGTCCATAGGTGGAGAGACCCAGTACTTC.

The J gene is TRBJ2-7, the V gene TRBV12-3 or TRBV12-4; no definite D call. This CDR3 comprises 14 residues. Trimming removed 8 bases at V and 0 bases at J, with 14 bases between. This chain's CDR3 is CASHQDGSSYEQYF. CDR3 nucleotide sequence: TGTGCCAGCCATCAGGACGGCAGCTCCTACGAGCAGTACTTC.

J is TRBJ2-7 and V is TRBV7-6, with TRBD1 as a possible D gene (6 bases). Germline V CDR1 and CDR2: SGHVS, FNYEAQ. The V end lost 6 bases, the J end lost 3 bases, and 9 bases lay between the germline ends. The CDR3 contains 12 residues. The CDR3 sequence is CASRGAFYEQYF. CDR3 sequence (DNA): TGTGCCAGCAGGGGGGCATTCTACGAGCAGTACTTC.

The rearrangement uses TRBV7-2 and TRBJ2-7; 7 nucleotides match TRBD2. Per the germline V gene, CDR1 is SGHTA and CDR2 is FQGNSA. CDR3 size: 14 residues. V lost 0 bases to trimming and J lost 2 bases; unmatched junction nucleotides: 1. CDR3 loop: CASSLAGGTYEQYF. In DNA form, the CDR3 reads TGTGCCAGCAGCTTAGCGGGGGGGACCTACGAGCAGTACTTC.

This clonotype was seen ten or more times. The V and J genes are TRBV11-2 and TRBJ2-1; 11 bases align to TRBD2. Germline values: CDR1 SGHAT, CDR2 FQNNGV. V trimming: 2 bases; J trimming: 8 bases; junction bases outside the gene matches: 8. The CDR3 contains 16 residues. The CDR3: CASSLPGTSGRHEQFF. CDR3 DNA: TGTGCCAGCAGCTTACCCGGGACTAGCGGAAGGCATGAGCAGTTCTTC. Full variable domain (rest looked up from reference TRBV11-2 and TRBJ2-1): EAGVAQSPRYKIIEKRQSVAFWCNPISGHATLYWYQQILGQGPKLLIQFQNNGVVDDSQLPKDRFSAERLKGVDSTLKIQPAKLEDSAVYLCASSLPGTSGRHEQFFGPGTRLTVL.

The J gene is TRBJ2-7, the V gene TRBV20-1; the D gene could be TRBD1 or TRBD2 (5 bases each). Trimming removed 5 bases at V and 7 bases at J, with 12 bases between. CDR3 size: 11 residues. Germline V gene sequence: CDR1 DFQATT, CDR2 SNEGSKA (reference sequence). The CDR3 reads CSARDLWEQYF. The CDR3 DNA reads TGCAGTGCTCGGGACCTGTGGGAGCAGTACTTC.

The chain is built from TRBV15 and TRBJ2-3; 12 bases agree with TRBD2. Germline loops: CDR1 LNHNV, CDR2 YYDKDF (reference sequence). The CDR3 covers 17 residues. With V trimmed by 7 bases and J by 0 bases, 8 bases remained unmatched. CDR3 region: CATTYVTSGGSTDTQYF. Written as DNA, the CDR3 is TGTGCCACCACCTACGTAACTAGCGGGGGGAGCACAGATACGCAGTATTTT.